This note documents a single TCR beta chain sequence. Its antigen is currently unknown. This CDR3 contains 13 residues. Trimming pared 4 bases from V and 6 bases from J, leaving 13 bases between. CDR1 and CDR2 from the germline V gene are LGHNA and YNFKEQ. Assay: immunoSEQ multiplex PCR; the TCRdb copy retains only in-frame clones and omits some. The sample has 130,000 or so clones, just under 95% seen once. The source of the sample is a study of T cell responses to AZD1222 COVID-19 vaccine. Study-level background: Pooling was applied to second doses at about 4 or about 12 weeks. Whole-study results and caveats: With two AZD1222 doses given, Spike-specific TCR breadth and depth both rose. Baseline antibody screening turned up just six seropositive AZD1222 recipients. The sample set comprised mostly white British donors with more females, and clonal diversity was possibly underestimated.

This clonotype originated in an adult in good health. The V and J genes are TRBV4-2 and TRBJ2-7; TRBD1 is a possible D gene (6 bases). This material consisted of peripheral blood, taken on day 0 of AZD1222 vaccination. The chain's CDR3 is CASSPRQAAEQYF. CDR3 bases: TGTGCCAGCAGCCCTCGACAGGCCGCCGAGCAGTACTTC.